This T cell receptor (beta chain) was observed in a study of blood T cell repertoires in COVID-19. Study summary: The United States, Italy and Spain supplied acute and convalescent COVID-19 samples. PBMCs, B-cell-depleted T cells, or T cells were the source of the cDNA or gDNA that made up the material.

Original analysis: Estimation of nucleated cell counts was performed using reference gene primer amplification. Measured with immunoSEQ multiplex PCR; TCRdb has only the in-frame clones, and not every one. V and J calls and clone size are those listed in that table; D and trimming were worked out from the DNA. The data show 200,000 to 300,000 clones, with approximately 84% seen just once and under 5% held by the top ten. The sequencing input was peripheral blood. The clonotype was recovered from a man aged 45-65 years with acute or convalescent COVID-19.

CDR3 in DNA: TGTGCCAGCAATAGCTACACTGAAGCTTTCTTT. Translated, it gives CASNSYTEAFF. The chain employs TRBV2 and TRBJ1-1, with D unresolved. Deletions cut 7 bases from V and 3 bases from J, with 6 bases between. Germline V gives CDR1 SNHLY, CDR2 FYNNEI. This CDR3 has 11 amino acids.